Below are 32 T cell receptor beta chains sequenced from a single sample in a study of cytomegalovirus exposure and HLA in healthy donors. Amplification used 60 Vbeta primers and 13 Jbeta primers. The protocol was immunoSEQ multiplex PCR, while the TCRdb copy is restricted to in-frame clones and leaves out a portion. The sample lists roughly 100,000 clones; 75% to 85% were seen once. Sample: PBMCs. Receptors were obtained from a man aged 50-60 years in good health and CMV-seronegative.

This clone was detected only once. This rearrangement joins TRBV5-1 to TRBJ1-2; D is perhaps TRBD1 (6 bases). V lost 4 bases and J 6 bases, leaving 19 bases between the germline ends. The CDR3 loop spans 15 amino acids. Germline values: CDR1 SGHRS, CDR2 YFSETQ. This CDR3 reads CASSPTPEGVDGYTF. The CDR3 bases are TGCGCCAGCAGCCCTACCCCTGAGGGGGTGGATGGCTACACCTTC.

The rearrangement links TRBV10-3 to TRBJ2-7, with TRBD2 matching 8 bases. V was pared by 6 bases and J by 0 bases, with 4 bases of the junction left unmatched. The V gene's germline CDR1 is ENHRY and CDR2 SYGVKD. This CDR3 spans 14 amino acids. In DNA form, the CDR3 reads TGTGCCATCAGACTCAGCGGGAGCTCCTACGAGCAGTACTTC. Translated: CAIRLSGSSYEQYF.

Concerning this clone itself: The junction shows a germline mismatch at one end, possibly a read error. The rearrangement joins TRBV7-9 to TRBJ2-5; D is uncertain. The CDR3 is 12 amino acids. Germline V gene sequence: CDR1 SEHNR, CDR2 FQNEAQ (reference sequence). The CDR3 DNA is TGTTCCAGCAGCTTCCAGTTGGCGACCCAGTACTTC. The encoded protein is CSSSFQLATQYF.

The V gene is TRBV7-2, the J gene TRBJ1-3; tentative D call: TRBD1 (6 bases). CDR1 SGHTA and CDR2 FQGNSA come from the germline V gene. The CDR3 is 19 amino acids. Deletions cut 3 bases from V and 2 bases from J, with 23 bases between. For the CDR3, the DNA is TGTGCCAGCAGCTTCCGGGGGGCTCCCCTCTCTGGTCCTGGAAACACCATATATTTT. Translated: CASSFRGAPLSGPGNTIYF.

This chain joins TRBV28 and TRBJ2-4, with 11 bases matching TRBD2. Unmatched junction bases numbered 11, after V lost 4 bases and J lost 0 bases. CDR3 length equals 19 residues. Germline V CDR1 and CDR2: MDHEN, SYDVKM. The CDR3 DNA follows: TGTGCCAGCAGTTCACCGGGACTAGCGGATACACTAGCCAAAAACATTCAGTACTTC. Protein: CASSSPGLADTLAKNIQYF.

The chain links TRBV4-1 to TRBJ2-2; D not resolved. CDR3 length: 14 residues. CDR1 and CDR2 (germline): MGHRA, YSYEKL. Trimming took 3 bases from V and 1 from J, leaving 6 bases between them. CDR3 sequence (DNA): TGCGCCAGCAGCCAGGCAGAGAACACCGGGGAGCTGTTTTTT. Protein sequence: CASSQAENTGELFF.

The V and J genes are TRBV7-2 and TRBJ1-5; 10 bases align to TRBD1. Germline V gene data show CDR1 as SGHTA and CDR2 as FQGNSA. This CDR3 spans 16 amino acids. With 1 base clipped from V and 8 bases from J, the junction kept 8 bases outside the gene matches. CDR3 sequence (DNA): TGTGCCAGCAGCTTAGGGGGGACAGGGGTCGGGGAGCCCCAGCATTTT. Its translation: CASSLGGTGVGEPQHF.

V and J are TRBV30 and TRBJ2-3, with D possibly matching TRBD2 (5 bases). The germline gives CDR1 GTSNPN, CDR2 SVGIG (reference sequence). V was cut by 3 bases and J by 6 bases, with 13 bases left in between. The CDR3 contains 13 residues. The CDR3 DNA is TGTGCCTGGAGGGGCCCAGGCGGGGATACGCAGTATTTT. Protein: CAWRGPGGDTQYF.

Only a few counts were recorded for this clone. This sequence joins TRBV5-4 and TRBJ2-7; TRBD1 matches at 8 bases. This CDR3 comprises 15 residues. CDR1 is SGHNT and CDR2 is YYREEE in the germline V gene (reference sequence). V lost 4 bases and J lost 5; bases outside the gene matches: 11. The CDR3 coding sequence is TGTGCCAGCAGCGATACCGGGACAGGAGCACACGAGCAGTACTTC. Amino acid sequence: CASSDTGTGAHEQYF. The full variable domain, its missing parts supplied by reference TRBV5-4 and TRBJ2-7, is ETGVTQSPTHLIKTRGQQVTLRCSSQSGHNTVSWYQQALGQGPQFIFQYYREEENGRGNFPPRFSGLQFPNYSSELNVNALELDDSALYLCASSDTGTGAHEQYFGPGTRLTVT.

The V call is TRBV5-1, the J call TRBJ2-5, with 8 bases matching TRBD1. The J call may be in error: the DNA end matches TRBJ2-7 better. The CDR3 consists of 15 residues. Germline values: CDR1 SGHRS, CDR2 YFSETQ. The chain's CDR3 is CASSLRTGSSYEQYF. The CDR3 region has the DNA TGCGCCAGCAGTCTTCGGACAGGGAGCTCCTACGAGCAGTACTTC.

This CDR3 reads CSGRSGTGANTGELFF. The CDR3 DNA sequence: TGCAGCGGACGATCCGGGACAGGCGCGAACACCGGGGAGCTGTTTTTT. The chain uses TRBV29-1 and TRBJ2-2, with 8 positions matching TRBD1. The V segment lost 7 bases and the J segment 0 bases; nucleotides outside the gene matches: 10. This CDR3 has 16 amino acids. From germline, CDR1 is SQVTM and CDR2 ANQGSEA.

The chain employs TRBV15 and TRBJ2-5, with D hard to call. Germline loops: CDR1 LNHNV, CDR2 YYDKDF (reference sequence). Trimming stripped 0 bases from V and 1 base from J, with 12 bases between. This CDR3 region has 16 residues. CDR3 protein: CATSRDSKPLQETQYF. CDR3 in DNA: TGTGCCACCAGCAGAGATTCTAAGCCGCTCCAAGAGACCCAGTACTTC.

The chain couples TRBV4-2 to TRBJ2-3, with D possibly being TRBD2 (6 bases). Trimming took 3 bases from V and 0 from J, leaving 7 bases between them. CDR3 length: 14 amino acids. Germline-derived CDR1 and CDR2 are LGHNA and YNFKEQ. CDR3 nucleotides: TGTGCCAGCAGCCAGGGGACTAGCACAGATACGCAGTATTTT. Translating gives CASSQGTSTDTQYF.

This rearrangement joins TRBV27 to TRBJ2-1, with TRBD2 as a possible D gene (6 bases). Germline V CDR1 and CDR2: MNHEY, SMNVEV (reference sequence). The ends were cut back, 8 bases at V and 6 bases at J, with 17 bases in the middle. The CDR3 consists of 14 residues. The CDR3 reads CASARVGRGNEQFF. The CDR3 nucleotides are TGTGCCAGCGCCCGTGTGGGGCGGGGCAATGAGCAGTTCTTC.

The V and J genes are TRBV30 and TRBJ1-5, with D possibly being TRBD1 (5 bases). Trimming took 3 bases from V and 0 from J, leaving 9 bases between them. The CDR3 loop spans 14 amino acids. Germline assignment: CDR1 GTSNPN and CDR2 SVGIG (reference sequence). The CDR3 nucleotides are TGTGCCTGGAGCGCAGGGCGTAGCAATCAGCCCCAGCATTTT. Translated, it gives CAWSAGRSNQPQHF.

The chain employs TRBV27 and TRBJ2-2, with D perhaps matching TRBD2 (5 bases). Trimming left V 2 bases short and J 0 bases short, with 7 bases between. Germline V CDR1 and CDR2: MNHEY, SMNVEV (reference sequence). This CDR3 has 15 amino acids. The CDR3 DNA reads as TGTGCCAGCAGTTTAAGAGGGCCGAACACCGGGGAGCTGTTTTTT. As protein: CASSLRGPNTGELFF.

This chain's CDR3 is CASSPGRAQETQYF. CDR3 sequence (DNA): TGTGCCAGCTCACCGGGCAGGGCACAAGAGACCCAGTACTTC. The chain couples TRBV18 to TRBJ2-5, with D perhaps TRBD1 (5 bases). Germline V gives CDR1 KGHSH, CDR2 LQKENI. The CDR3 is 14 amino acids. The V and J ends lost 3 bases and 2 bases respectively, with 10 bases between them.

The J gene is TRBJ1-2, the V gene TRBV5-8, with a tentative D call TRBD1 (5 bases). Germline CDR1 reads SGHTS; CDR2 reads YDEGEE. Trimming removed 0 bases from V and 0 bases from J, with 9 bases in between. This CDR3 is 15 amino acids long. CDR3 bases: TGTGCCAGCAGCTTGGAGGCAGGGACTAACTATGGCTACACCTTC. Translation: CASSLEAGTNYGYTF. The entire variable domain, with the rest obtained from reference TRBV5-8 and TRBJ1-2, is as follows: EAGVTQSPTHLIKTRGQQATLRCSPISGHTSVYWYQQALGLGLQFLLWYDEGEERNRGNFPPRFSGRQFPNYSSELNVNALELEDSALYLCASSLEAGTNYGYTFGSGTRLTVV.

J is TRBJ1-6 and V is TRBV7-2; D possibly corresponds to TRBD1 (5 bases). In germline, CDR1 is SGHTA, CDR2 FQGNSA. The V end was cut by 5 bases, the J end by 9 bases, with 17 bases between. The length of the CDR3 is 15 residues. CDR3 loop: CASSMGLHGSSPLHF. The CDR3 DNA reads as TGTGCCAGCAGCATGGGACTCCACGGTAGTTCACCCCTCCACTTT.

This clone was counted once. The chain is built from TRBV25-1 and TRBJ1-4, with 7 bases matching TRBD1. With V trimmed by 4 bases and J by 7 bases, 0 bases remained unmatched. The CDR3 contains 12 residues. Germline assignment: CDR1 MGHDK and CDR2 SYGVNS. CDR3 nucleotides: TGTGCCAGCAGTGCAGGGGGTGAAAAACTGTTTTTT. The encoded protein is CASSAGGEKLFF. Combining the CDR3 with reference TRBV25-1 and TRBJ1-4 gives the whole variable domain EADIYQTPRYLVIGTGKKITLECSQTMGHDKMYWYQQDPGMELHLIHYSYGVNSTEKGDLSSESTVSRIRTEHFPLTLESARPSHTSQYLCASSAGGEKLFFGSGTQLSVL.

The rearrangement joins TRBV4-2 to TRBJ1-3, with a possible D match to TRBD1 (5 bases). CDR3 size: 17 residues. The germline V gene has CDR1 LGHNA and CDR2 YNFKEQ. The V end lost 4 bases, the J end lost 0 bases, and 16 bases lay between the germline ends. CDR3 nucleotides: TGTGCCAGCAGCCGACGAGACGGGGGGAGCTCTGGAAACACCATATATTTT. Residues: CASSRRDGGSSGNTIYF.

CDR3 protein: CASSYSLSYEQYF. The CDR3, as DNA: TGTGCCAGCAGCTATTCTTTGTCCTACGAGCAGTACTTC. The chain links TRBV7-2 to TRBJ2-5; no reliable D call. TRBJ2-7 matches the DNA end more closely, so the J call is doubtful. The V gene's germline CDR1 is SGHTA and CDR2 FQGNSA. The CDR3 is 13 residues long.

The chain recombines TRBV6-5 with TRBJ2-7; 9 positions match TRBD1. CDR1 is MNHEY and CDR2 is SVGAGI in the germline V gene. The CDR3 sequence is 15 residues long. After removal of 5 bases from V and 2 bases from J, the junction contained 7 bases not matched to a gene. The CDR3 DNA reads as TGTGCCAGCAGTACGACCGGGGACAGGGCCTACGAGCAGTACTTC. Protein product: CASSTTGDRAYEQYF.

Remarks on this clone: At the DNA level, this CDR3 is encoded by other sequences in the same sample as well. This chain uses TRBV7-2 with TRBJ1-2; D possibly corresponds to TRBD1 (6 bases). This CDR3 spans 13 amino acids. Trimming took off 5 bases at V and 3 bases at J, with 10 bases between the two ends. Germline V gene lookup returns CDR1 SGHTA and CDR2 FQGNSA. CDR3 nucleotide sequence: TGTGCCAGCAGCCCGGACAGAGACTATGGCTACACCTTC. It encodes CASSPDRDYGYTF. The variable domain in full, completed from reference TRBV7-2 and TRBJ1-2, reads GAGVSQSPSNKVTEKGKDVELRCDPISGHTALYWYRQSLGQGLEFLIYFQGNSAPDKSGLPSDRFSAERTGGSVSTLTIQRTQQEDSAVYLCASSPDRDYGYTFGSGTRLTVV.

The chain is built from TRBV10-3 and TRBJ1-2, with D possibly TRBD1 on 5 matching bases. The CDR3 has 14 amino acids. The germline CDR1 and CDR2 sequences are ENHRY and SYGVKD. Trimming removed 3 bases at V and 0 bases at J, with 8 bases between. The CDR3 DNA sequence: TGTGCCATCAGTGACCAGGGCCCTAACTATGGCTACACCTTC. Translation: CAISDQGPNYGYTF.

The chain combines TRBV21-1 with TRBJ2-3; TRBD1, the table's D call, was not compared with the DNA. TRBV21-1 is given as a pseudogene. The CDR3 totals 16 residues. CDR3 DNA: TGTGCCAGCAGCAATCCGACAGGGTCGAGGATTGGTACGCAGTATTTT. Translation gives CASSNPTGSRIGTQYF.

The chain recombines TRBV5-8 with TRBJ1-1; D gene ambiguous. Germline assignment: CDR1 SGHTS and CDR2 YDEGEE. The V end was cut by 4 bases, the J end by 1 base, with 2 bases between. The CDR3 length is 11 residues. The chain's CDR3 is CASSQNTEAFF. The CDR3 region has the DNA TGTGCCAGCAGCCAGAACACTGAAGCTTTCTTT.

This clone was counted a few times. The CDR3 DNA reads TGCGCCAGCAGTCCCTACGCGAACACTGAAGCTTTCTTT. This sequence encodes CASSPYANTEAFF. The chain links TRBV10-1 to TRBJ1-1, with D unclear. The CDR3 contains 13 residues. The germline V and J ends were trimmed by 5 bases and 1 base, with 8 bases remaining between them. Germline CDR1 is WNHNN and CDR2 is SYGVQD (reference sequence).

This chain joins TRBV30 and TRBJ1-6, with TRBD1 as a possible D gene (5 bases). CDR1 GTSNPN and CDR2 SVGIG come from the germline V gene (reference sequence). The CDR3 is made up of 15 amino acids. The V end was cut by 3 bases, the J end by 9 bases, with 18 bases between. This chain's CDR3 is CAWSLEGRAGSPLHF. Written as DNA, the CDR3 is TGTGCCTGGAGCCTAGAGGGGAGGGCAGGTTCACCCCTCCACTTT.

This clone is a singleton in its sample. This CDR3 reads CASSWTGPVNTEAFF. CDR3 sequence (DNA): TGCGCCAGCAGCTGGACAGGGCCAGTGAACACTGAAGCTTTCTTT. The chain recombines TRBV5-1 with TRBJ1-1; 8 bases align to TRBD1. The trim removed 3 bases at V and 0 bases at J, leaving 4 bases unmatched. Germline assignment: CDR1 SGHRS and CDR2 YFSETQ. The CDR3 covers 15 residues.

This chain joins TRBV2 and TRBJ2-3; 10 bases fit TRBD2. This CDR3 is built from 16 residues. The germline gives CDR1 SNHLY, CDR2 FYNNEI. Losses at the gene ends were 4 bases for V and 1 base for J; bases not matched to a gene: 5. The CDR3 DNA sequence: TGTGCCAGCAGTGGGACTAGCGGATGGGGCACAGATACGCAGTATTTT. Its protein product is CASSGTSGWGTDTQYF.

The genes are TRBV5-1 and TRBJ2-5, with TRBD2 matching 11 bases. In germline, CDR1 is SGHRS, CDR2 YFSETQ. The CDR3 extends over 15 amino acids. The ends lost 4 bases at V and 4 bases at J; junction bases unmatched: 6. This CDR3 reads CASSHIAGGRETQYF. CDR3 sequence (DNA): TGCGCCAGCAGCCATATAGCGGGGGGGCGAGAGACCCAGTACTTC.